Listed here are 11 T cell receptor beta chains from one sample, sequenced in a study of blood T cell repertoires in COVID-19. Measured with immunoSEQ multiplex PCR; TCRdb has only the in-frame clones, and not every one. Of hundreds of thousands of clones listed, 80% are singletons. Sequenced sample: PBMCs or T cells enriched from blood (not recorded which). All receptors come from a man aged 30-40 years with acute COVID-19.

This clone is a singleton in its sample. The chain carries TRBV6-5 and TRBJ1-6; TRBD1 agrees at 9 bases. V gave up 2 bases and J gave up 7 bases; unmatched junction bases: 3. CDR1 and CDR2 (germline): MNHEY, SVGAGI. This CDR3 is built from 15 residues. The CDR3 DNA sequence: TGTGCCAGCAGTTACCTCGGGACAGGGAATTCACCCCTCCACTTT. As protein: CASSYLGTGNSPLHF.

The chain joins TRBV30 to TRBJ2-1; 13 positions match TRBD2. This CDR3 spans 18 amino acids. The trim removed 2 bases at V and 0 bases at J, leaving 7 bases unmatched. CDR1 GTSNPN and CDR2 SVGIG come from the germline V gene (reference sequence). CDR3 nucleotides: TGTGCCTGGAGTAAGACTAGCGGGGGGCTTAGCTCCTACAATGAGCAGTTCTTC. Amino acids: CAWSKTSGGLSSYNEQFF.

The gene calls are TRBV29-1 and TRBJ1-2, with D perhaps TRBD1 (5 bases). V was clipped by 4 bases and J by 8 bases, with 14 bases between them. Germline-derived CDR1 and CDR2 are SQVTM and ANQGSEA. The CDR3 spans 12 residues. The CDR3 nucleotides are TGCAGCGTTGCCCCCGGCACAGGAGGCTACACCTTC. Its protein is CSVAPGTGGYTF.

V usage is TRBV25-1 and J usage is TRBJ2-5; 10 nucleotides align to TRBD1. Trimming cost V 3 bases and J 7 bases; bases outside gene matches: 5. CDR1 and CDR2 (germline): MGHDK, SYGVNS. This CDR3 comprises 14 residues. The CDR3 sequence is CASSDSGQGRTQYF. CDR3 DNA: TGTGCCAGCAGTGATTCGGGACAGGGGAGGACCCAGTACTTC.

The CDR3 loop is CASTQGAMNSPLHF. CDR3 DNA: TGTGCCAGTACTCAGGGGGCGATGAATTCACCCCTCCACTTT. V usage is TRBV19 and J usage is TRBJ1-6; 8 bases are a match to TRBD1. The V and J ends lost 7 bases and 7 bases, in that order; junction bases with no gene match: 6. Germline V gene lookup returns CDR1 LNHDA and CDR2 SQIVND (reference sequence). CDR3 length: 14 amino acids.

This clone has just a few counts. The gene calls are TRBV7-9 and TRBJ1-3; D not certain. This CDR3 is built from 17 residues. Trimming took 5 bases from V and 1 from J, leaving 18 bases between them. CDR1 and CDR2 from the germline V gene are SEHNR and FQNEAQ (reference sequence). The CDR3 spells CASSPPRDRISGNTIYF. For the CDR3, the DNA is TGTGCCAGCAGCCCCCCTCGAGATAGAATTTCTGGAAACACCATATATTTT. Together with reference TRBV7-9 and TRBJ1-3, the CDR3 gives the full variable domain: DTGVSQNPRHKITKRGQNVTFRCDPISEHNRLYWYRQTLGQGPEFLTYFQNEAQLEKSRLLSDRFSAERPKGSFSTLEIQRTEQGDSAMYLCASSPPRDRISGNTIYFGEGSWLTVV.

The chain uses TRBV27 and TRBJ2-2; D perhaps matches TRBD1 (5 bases). This CDR3 contains 15 residues. The V end lost 4 bases, the J end lost 4 bases, and 13 bases lay between the germline ends. Per the germline V gene, CDR1 is MNHEY and CDR2 is SMNVEV (reference sequence). CDR3 nucleotides: TGTGCCAGCAGTTCGCAGGGCCTAGGCACCGGGGAGCTGTTTTTT. This encodes CASSSQGLGTGELFF.

The chain uses TRBV6-5 and TRBJ2-7, with 7 bases fitting TRBD2. The CDR3 runs to 14 residues. Germline values: CDR1 MNHEY, CDR2 SVGAGI. Trimming took 6 bases from V and 4 from J; bases not matched to a gene: 9. CDR3 amino acids: CASSPLAGGYEQYF. CDR3 in DNA: TGTGCCAGCAGCCCGTTAGCGGGTGGTTACGAGCAGTACTTC.

This sequence joins TRBV11-1 and TRBJ2-7; TRBD2 might be the D (7 bases). Germline CDR1 is SGHAT and CDR2 is FQDESV (reference sequence). Between the trimmed V and J ends, which lost 4 bases and 7 bases, there was a span of 20 bases. The CDR3 is 15 amino acids. CDR3 sequence (DNA): TGTGCCAGCAGCTCAGCCGGGGGGCCCCAAGGAGAGCAGTACTTC. As protein: CASSSAGGPQGEQYF. Based on the CDR3 plus reference TRBV11-1 and TRBJ2-7, the full variable domain is EAEVAQSPRYKITEKSQAVAFWCDPISGHATLYWYRQILGQGPELLVQFQDESVVDDSQLPKDRFSAERLKGVDSTLKIQPAELGDSAMYLCASSSAGGPQGEQYFGPGTRLTVT.

The chain combines TRBV19 with TRBJ2-5; TRBD1 aligns across 11 bases. This CDR3 region has 15 residues. Per the germline V gene, CDR1 is LNHDA and CDR2 is SQIVND (reference sequence). Germline trimming cut 4 bases from V and 9 bases from J; bases unmatched to any gene: 10. The CDR3 DNA reads TGTGCCAGTAGTAGCCGGACAGGGGGCCAGGGGGCCCAGTACTTC. It translates to CASSSRTGGQGAQYF.

The rearrangement joins TRBV10-3 to TRBJ1-2; D call uncertain. The germline gives CDR1 ENHRY, CDR2 SYGVKD. This CDR3 has 13 amino acids. Trimming left V 4 bases short and J 4 bases short, with 10 bases between. The CDR3 DNA sequence: TGTGCCATCAGTGGCAGAGGGTCCTATGGCTACACCTTC. It is translated as CAISGRGSYGYTF.